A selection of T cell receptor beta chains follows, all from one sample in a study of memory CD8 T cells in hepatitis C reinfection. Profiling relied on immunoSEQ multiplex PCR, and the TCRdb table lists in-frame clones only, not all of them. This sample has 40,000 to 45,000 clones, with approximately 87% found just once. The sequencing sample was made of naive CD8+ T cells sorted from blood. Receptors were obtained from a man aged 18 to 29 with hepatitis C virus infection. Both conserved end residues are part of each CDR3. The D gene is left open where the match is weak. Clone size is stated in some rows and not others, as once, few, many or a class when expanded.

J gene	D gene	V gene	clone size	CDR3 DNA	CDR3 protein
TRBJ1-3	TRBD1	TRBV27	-	TGTGCCAGCAGTCCCCGACAGGGTTTTGCAGCTGGAAACACCATATATTTT	CASSPRQGFAAGNTIYF
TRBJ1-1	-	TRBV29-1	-	TGCAGCGGGTTCGGGGGGGGGCTGGGGACTGAAGCTTTCTTT	CSGFGGGLGTEAFF
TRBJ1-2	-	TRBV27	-	TGTGCCAGCAGTGCCGGTAATGGCTACACCTTC	CASSAGNGYTF
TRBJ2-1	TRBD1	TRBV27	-	TGTGCCAGCAGCGGACAGGGGTTGGATGAGCAGTTCTTC	CASSGQGLDEQFF
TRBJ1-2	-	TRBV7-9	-	TGTGCCAGCAGCTTAGCGTTTGACGACATAAACTATGGCTACACCTTC	CASSLAFDDINYGYTF
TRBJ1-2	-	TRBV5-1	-	TGCGCCAGCAGCTTGGCATCAGACTATGGCTACACCTTC	CASSLASDYGYTF
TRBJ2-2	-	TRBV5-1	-	TGCGCCAGTTCAGGGGAGAACACCGGGGAGCTGTTTTTT	CASSGENTGELFF
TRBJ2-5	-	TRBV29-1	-	TGCAGCGTTGAAGAGGGGGCGAAGGAAGAGACCCAGTACTTC	CSVEEGAKEETQYF
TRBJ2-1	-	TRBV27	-	TGTGCCAGCAGATCTACAGGGAGCTCCTACAATGAGCAGTTCTTC	CASRSTGSSYNEQFF
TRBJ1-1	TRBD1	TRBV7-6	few	TGTGCCAGCAGCAGAGGGACAGGGCCGGACACTGAAGCTTTCTTT	CASSRGTGPDTEAFF
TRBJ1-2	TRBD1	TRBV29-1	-	TGCAGCGTTGGGGACAGCTATGGCTACACCTTC	CSVGDSYGYTF
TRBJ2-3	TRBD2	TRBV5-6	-	TGTGCCAGCAGACTAGCGGGGGGGCTGGGCACAGATACGCAGTATTTT	CASRLAGGLGTDTQYF
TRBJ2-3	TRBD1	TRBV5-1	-	TGCGCCAGCAGCTCTGGACAGGGCCACACGGGAGATACGCAGTATTTT	CASSSGQGHTGDTQYF
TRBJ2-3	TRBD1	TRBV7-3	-	TGTGCCAGCAGCCGGACAGGGGCACCCACAGATACGCAGTATTTT	CASSRTGAPTDTQYF
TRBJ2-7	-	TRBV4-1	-	TGCGCCAGCAGCCAAGTTGGGTCGGAGGGGTCCGAGCAGTACTTC	CASSQVGSEGSEQYF
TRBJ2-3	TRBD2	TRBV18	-	TGTGCCAGCTCACAGACTAGCGGGAGGCCGACAGATACGCAGTATTTT	CASSQTSGRPTDTQYF
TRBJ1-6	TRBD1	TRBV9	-	TGTGCCAGCAGCCTAAGGGACAGCAATTCACCCCTCCACTTT	CASSLRDSNSPLHF
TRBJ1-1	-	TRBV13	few	TGTGCCAGCACCACTGGGCTACGCACTGAAGCTTTCTTT	CASTTGLRTEAFF
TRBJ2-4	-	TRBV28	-	TGTGCCAGCAGTCCCTCAGGTGGTAAAAACATTCAGTACTTC	CASSPSGGKNIQYF
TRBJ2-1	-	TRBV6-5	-	TGTGCCAGCAGTTACTCGACCCCAGGGTACAATGAGCAGTTCTTC	CASSYSTPGYNEQFF
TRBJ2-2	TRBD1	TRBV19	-	TGTGCCAGTAGTATCGGACAGGGCGCGAACACCGGGGAGCTGTTTTTT	CASSIGQGANTGELFF
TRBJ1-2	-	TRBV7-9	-	TGTGCCAGCAGCACAACCACGTCGGGAGGCTACACCTTC	CASSTTTSGGYTF
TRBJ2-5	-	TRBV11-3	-	TGTGCCAGCAGCTTAGATTCAGGGGCCCAAGAGACCCAGTACTTC	CASSLDSGAQETQYF
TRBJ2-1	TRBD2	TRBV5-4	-	TGTGCCAGCAGCACGCCAACTAGCGGGAGTTTTGATGAGCAGTTCTTC	CASSTPTSGSFDEQFF
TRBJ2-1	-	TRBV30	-	TGTGCCTGGAGTCTCGGGAATGAGCAGTTCTTC	CAWSLGNEQFF
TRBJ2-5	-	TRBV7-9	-	TGTGCCAGCAGCTTTTGGGACGGGGGCCAAGAGACCCAGTACTTC	CASSFWDGGQETQYF